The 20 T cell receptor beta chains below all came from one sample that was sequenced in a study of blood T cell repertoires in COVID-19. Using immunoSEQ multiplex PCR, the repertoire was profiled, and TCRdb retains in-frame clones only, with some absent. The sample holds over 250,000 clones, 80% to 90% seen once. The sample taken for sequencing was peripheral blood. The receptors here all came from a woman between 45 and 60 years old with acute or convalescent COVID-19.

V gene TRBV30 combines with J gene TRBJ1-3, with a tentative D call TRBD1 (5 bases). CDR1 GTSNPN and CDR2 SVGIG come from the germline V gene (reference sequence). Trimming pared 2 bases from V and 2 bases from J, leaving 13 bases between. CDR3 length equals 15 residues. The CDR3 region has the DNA TGTGCCTGGAGTTACATTTGGGGGGCTGGAAACACCATATATTTT. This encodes CAWSYIWGAGNTIYF.

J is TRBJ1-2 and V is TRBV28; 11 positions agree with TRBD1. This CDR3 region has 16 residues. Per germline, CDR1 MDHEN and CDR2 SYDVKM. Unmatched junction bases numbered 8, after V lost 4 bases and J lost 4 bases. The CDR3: CASSSGQGGIVYGYTF. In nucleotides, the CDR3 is TGTGCCAGCAGTTCGGGACAGGGGGGTATCGTCTATGGCTACACCTTC.

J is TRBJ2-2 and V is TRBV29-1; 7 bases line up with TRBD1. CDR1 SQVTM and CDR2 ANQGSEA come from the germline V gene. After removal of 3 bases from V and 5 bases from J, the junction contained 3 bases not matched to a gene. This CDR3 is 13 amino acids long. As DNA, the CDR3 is TGCAGCGTTGAGAGCAGGGGGACCGGGGAGCTGTTTTTT. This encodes CSVESRGTGELFF.

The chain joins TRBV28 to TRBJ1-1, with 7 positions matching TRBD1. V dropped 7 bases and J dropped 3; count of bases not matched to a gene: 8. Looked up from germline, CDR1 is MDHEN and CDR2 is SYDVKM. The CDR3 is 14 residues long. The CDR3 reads CASTPQGGYTEAFF. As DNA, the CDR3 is TGTGCCAGCACCCCTCAGGGGGGTTACACTGAAGCTTTCTTT.

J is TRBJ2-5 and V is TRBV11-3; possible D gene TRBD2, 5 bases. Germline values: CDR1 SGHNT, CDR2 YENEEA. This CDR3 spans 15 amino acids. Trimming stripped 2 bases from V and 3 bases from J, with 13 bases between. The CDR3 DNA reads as TGTGCCAGCAGCTTACGGGTGGGAGTCGAAGAGACCCAGTACTTC. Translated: CASSLRVGVEETQYF.

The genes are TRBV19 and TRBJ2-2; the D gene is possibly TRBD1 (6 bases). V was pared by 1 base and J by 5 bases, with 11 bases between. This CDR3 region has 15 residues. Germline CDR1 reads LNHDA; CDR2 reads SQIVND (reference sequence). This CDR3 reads CASSIVRQGTGELFF. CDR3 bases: TGTGCCAGTAGTATAGTAAGGCAGGGGACCGGGGAGCTGTTTTTT.

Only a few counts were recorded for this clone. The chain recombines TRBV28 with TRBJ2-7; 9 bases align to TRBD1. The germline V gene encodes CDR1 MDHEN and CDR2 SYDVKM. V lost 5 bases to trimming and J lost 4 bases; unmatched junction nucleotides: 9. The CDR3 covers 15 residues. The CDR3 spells CASSPAGTGQYEQYF. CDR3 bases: TGTGCCAGCAGTCCCGCCGGGACAGGGCAGTACGAGCAGTACTTC.

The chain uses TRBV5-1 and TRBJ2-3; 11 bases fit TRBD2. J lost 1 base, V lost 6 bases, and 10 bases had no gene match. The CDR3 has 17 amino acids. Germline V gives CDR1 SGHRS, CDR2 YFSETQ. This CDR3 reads CASISTSGSGGTDTQYF. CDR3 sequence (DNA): TGCGCCAGCATCAGTACTAGCGGGAGCGGTGGCACAGATACGCAGTATTTT.

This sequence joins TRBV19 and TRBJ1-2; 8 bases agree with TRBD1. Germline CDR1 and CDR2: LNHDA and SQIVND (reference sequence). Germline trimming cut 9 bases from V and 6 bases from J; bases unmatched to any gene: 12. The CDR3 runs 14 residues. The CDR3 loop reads CASRQGFKGDGYTF. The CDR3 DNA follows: TGTGCCAGCCGACAGGGGTTTAAGGGGGATGGCTACACCTTC.

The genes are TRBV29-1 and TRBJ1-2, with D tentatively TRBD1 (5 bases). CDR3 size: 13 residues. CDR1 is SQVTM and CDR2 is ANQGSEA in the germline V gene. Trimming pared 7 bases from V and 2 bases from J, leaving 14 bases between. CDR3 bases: TGCAGCGCCGGGGGTCTCTCCAACTATGGCTACACCTTC. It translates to CSAGGLSNYGYTF.

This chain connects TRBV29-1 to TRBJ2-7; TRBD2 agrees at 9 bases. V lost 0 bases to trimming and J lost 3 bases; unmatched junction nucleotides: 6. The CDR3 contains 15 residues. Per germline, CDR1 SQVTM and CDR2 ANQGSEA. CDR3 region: CSVEDWGTSNYEQYF. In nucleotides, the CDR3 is TGCAGCGTTGAAGACTGGGGGACTAGCAACTACGAGCAGTACTTC.

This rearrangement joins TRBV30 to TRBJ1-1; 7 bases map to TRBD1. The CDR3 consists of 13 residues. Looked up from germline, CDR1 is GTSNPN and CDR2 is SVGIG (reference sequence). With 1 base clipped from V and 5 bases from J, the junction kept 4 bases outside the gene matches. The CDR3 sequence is CAWSEAGGTEAFF. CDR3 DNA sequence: TGTGCCTGGAGTGAGGCAGGGGGAACTGAAGCTTTCTTT.

Here the CDR3 reads CATQLGGDDEQFF. CDR3 DNA sequence: TGTGCCACCCAGTTAGGGGGAGACGATGAGCAGTTCTTC. The rearrangement uses TRBV10-3 and TRBJ2-1; D is possibly TRBD1 (6 bases). Between the trimmed V and J ends, which lost 10 bases and 8 bases, there was a span of 18 bases. The CDR3 sequence is 13 residues long. From germline, CDR1 is ENHRY and CDR2 SYGVKD.

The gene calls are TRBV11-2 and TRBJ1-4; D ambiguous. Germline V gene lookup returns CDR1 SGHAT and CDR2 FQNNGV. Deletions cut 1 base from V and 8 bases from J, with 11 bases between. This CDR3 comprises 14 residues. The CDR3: CASSLAGVGEKLFF. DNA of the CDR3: TGTGCCAGCAGCTTAGCCGGGGTGGGAGAAAAACTGTTTTTT. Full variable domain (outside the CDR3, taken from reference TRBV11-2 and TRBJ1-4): EAGVAQSPRYKIIEKRQSVAFWCNPISGHATLYWYQQILGQGPKLLIQFQNNGVVDDSQLPKDRFSAERLKGVDSTLKIQPAKLEDSAVYLCASSLAGVGEKLFFGSGTQLSVL.

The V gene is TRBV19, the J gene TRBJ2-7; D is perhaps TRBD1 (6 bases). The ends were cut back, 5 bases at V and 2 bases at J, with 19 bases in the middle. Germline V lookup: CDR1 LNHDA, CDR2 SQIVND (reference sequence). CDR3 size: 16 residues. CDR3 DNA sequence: TGTGCCAGTAGTGTCCTACCGGGACAAAGGACCTACGAGCAGTACTTC. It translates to CASSVLPGQRTYEQYF.

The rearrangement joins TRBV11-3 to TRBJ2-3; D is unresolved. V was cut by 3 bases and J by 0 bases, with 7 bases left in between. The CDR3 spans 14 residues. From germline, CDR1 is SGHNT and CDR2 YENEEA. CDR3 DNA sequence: TGTGCCAGCAGCTTTATGCGTAGCACAGATACGCAGTATTTT. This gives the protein CASSFMRSTDTQYF.

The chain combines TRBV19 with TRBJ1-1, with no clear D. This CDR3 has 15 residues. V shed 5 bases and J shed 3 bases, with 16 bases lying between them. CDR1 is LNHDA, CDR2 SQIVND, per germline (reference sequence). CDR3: CASSFSPSGDTEAFF. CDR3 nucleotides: TGTGCCAGTAGTTTCTCACCCTCCGGGGACACTGAAGCTTTCTTT.

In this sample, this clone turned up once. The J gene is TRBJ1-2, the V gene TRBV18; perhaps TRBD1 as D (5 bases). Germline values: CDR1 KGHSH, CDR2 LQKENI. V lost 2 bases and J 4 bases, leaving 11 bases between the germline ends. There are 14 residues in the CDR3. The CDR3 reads CASSPGTTGYGYTF. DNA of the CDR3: TGTGCCAGCTCACCAGGGACTACGGGCTATGGCTACACCTTC.

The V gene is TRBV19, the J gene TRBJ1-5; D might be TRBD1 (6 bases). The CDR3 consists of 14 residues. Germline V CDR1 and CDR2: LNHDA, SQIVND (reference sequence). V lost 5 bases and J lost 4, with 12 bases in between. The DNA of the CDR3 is TGTGCCAGTAGTCGGGACACGACTAATCAGCCCCAGCATTTT. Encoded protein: CASSRDTTNQPQHF.

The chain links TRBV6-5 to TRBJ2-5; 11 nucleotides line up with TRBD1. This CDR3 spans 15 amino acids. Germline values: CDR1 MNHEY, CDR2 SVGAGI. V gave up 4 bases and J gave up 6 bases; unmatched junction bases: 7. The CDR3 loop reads CASSSVRDRGKTQYF. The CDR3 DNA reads TGTGCCAGCAGTTCAGTCCGGGACAGGGGGAAGACCCAGTACTTC.